Sequencing of this TCR beta chain was carried out in a study of shared clonotypes between healthy human individuals. Overall study context: Three plates each covered CD4 naive and memory; CD8 naive two, CD8 memory one. Study-level points and caveats: Depth of sequencing was expected to influence donor clonotype sharing.

Turning to this clone: The target antigen is unknown.

Terminally differentiated effector memory CD45RA+ cells were excluded from the naive CD8 cells, which were CD45RO-negative and positively selected for CCR7. Donors were healthy HIV-negative adults without recently reported acute infections or vaccinations. Only Caucasian adults living in Nashville, Tennessee made up the donor group. Profiling relied on immunoSEQ multiplex PCR, and the TCRdb table lists in-frame clones only, not all of them. The sample holds about 1,900,000 clones, about 94% seen once. There are 14 residues in the CDR3. Per the germline V gene, CDR1 is MNHNY and CDR2 is SVGAGI (reference sequence). Deletions cut 0 bases from V and 0 bases from J, with 5 bases between.

The specimen sequenced was naive CD8+ T cells sorted from blood. J is TRBJ2-5 and V is TRBV6-6; D uncertain. This TCR derives from a man aged 18 to 30 in good health. The CDR3 is CASSYSSYQETQYF. The CDR3 bases are TGTGCCAGCAGTTACTCGAGTTACCAAGAGACCCAGTACTTC.